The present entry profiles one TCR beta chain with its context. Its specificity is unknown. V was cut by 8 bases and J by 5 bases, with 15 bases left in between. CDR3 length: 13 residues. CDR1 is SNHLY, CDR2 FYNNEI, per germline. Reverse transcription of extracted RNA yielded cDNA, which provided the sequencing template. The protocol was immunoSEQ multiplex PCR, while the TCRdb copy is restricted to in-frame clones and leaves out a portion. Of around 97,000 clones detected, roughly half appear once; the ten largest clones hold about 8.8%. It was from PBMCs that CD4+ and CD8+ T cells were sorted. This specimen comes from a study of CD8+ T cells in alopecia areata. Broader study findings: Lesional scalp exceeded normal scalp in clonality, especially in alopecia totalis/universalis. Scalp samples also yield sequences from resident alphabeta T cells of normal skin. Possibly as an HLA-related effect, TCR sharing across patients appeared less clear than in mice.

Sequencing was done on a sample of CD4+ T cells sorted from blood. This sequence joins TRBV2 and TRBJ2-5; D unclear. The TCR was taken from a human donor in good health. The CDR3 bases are TGTGCCAGCCGACAAGGGATCGGCGAGACCCAGTACTTC. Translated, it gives CASRQGIGETQYF. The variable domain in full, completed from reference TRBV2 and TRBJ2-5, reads EPEVTQTPSHQVTQMGQEVILRCVPISNHLYFYWYRQILGQKVEFLVSFYNNEISEKSEIFDDQFSVERPDGSNFTLKIRSTKLEDSAMYFCASRQGIGETQYFGPGTRLLVL.